There are a few counts of the clone carrying this T cell receptor beta chain. The sample originates from a study of OX40 agonist ivuxolimab in advanced cancers. The CDR3 runs to 15 residues. Trimming removed 5 bases from V and 0 bases from J, with 16 bases in between. Germline CDR1 reads GTSNPN; CDR2 reads SVGIG (reference sequence). The data were produced by immunoSEQ multiplex PCR, yet TCRdb's version contains in-frame clones alone and is incomplete. The table shows some 61,000 clones, with 85% to 90% occurring only once. The sample consisted of CD4+ or CD8+ T cells sorted from blood, taken in a trial of the OX40 agonist ivuxolimab. V is TRBV30 and J is TRBJ2-5; tentatively, D is TRBD2 (6 bases). This receptor was taken from an adult with an advanced solid tumor such as melanoma, head and neck, liver or kidney cancer. Here the CDR3 reads CAWVGDSPYQETQYF. CDR3 DNA: TGTGCCTGGGTCGGGGACTCCCCGTACCAAGAGACCCAGTACTTC.